This T cell receptor (beta chain) was profiled in a study of T cell repertoires in cytomegalovirus infection. Looking at the study overall: The authors used CMV epitopes that were HLA-C-restricted (recently identified) and HLA-B-restricted (well studied). Matching HLA type, along with CMV infection, was indicated by public TCR beta signatures.

This clonotype was observed a handful of times. Its antigen is still unknown. With V trimmed by 6 bases and J by 3 bases, 3 bases remained unmatched. The CDR3 extends over 13 amino acids. In germline, CDR1 is MNHNS, CDR2 SASEGT. TCRdb itself ran the reads through MiXCR, one entry per CDR3 protein. This table has some 940,000 distinct CDR3 sequences, around 29% appearing once. General study points: HLA-C-restricted CMV clonotypes gave the most frequent clonotype in two of eight donors.

This sequence originates from a human donor in good health (CMV status not recorded). Some clones in this sample may be carry-over from other donors' samples. The chain carries TRBV6-1 and TRBJ2-7; 9 nucleotides match TRBD1. The sample in question was cultured CD8+ T cells from PBMCs, obtained from culture after CMV antigen stimulation. For the CDR3, the DNA is TGTGCCAGCAGATCGGACAGGGGCTACGAGCAGTACTTC. Protein sequence: CASRSDRGYEQYF.